The rows below give T cell receptor beta chains drawn from one sample of a study of blood T cell repertoires in COVID-19. Here immunoSEQ multiplex PCR was the method, and the copy in TCRdb shows in-frame clones only, minus some. The profile shows some 60,000 clones, roughly 86% of them singletons. Material: peripheral blood. The receptors were gathered from a man aged 70 or older with acute or convalescent COVID-19. The CDR3 runs from the conserved cysteine through the conserved F or W. D genes are given only for firm matches. A row's size may be missing; if present it is once, few, many or a size class.

>NA|TRBJ2-2|TRBD2|TRBV11-3
TGTGCCAGCAGCTTAGCAACCCTCGGGGGGGCCGGGGAGCTGTTTTTT
CASSLATLGGAGELFF
>NA|TRBJ2-1|TRBD2|TRBV9
TGTGCCAGCAGCTTTAGGAGGACTAGCAATGAGCAGTTCTTC
CASSFRRTSNEQFF
>NA|TRBJ1-1|TRBD1|TRBV6-6
TGTGCCAGCAGTGACCAGGGACAGCCGAACACTGAAGCTTTCTTT
CASSDQGQPNTEAFF
>NA|TRBJ2-5|NA|TRBV5-1
TGCGCCAGCAGCCCGGCGGGGCCGGAGACCCAGTACTTC
CASSPAGPETQYF
>NA|TRBJ1-4|NA|TRBV7-9
TGTGCCAGCAGCCCAAATCAGAATGAAAAACTGTTTTTT
CASSPNQNEKLFF
>NA|TRBJ1-1|NA|TRBV6-5
TGTGCCAGCAGTTACTCTAGAACGAACACTGAAGCTTTCTTT
CASSYSRTNTEAFF
>NA|TRBJ2-7|TRBD1|TRBV10-3
TGTGCCATCAGTGAAAGGACAGGGGGGAACGAGCAGTACTTC
CAISERTGGNEQYF
>NA|TRBJ2-7|NA|TRBV7-9
TGTGCCAGCAGCCAAGACAGGGAGCAGTACTTC
CASSQDREQYF
>once|TRBJ2-1|NA|TRBV29-1
TGCAGCGCCAAACCGGGGTCGGGTGAGCAGTTCTTC
CSAKPGSGEQFF
>NA|TRBJ2-2|TRBD2|TRBV9
TGTGCCAGCAGCGTAGCCGGCCCAAAGCTAGCGGGAGTCACCGGGGAGCTGTTTTTT
CASSVAGPKLAGVTGELFF
>few|TRBJ1-5|NA|TRBV7-9
TGTGCCAGCAGTTCGGGGGAGAGGGGGCCCCAGCATTTT
CASSSGERGPQHF
>NA|TRBJ2-7|TRBD1|TRBV5-1
TGCGCCAGCAGCTTGGGGCAGGGGGTCTACGAGCAGTACTTC
CASSLGQGVYEQYF
>NA|TRBJ2-2|NA|TRBV29-1
TGCAGCGCTGCGTGGGGAGTGAACACCGGGGAGCTGTTTTTT
CSAAWGVNTGELFF
>few|TRBJ2-5|TRBD1|TRBV7-9
TGTGCCAGCAGCATCCCGACAGGGACCCAAGAGACCCAGTACTTC
CASSIPTGTQETQYF
>NA|TRBJ2-7|TRBD2|TRBV5-1
TGCGCCAGCAGCCAGGAGCCAGCGGGGGGGCTCCACGAGCAGTACTTC
CASSQEPAGGLHEQYF
>NA|TRBJ2-7|TRBD1|TRBV28
TGTGCCACAAAGGACAGGGGGCCCTACGAGCAGTACTTC
CATKDRGPYEQYF
>NA|TRBJ2-5|NA|TRBV7-2
TGTGCCAGCAGCTTACCCGCAAGGGGCCGGGAGACCCAGTACTTC
CASSLPARGRETQYF
>NA|TRBJ2-2|TRBD1|TRBV4-2
TGTGCCAGCAGCCTAGTACAGGGGCCGAACACCGGGGAGCTGTTTTTT
CASSLVQGPNTGELFF
>NA|TRBJ2-2|NA|TRBV5-1
TGCGCCAGCAGCATAAAAAGACTAGATCCGAACACCGGGGAGCTGTTTTTT
CASSIKRLDPNTGELFF
>NA|TRBJ1-4|TRBD1|TRBV6-5
TGTGCCAGCACCCGGACAGGGGTGAATGAAAAACTGTTTTTT
CASTRTGVNEKLFF
>NA|TRBJ2-3|TRBD2|TRBV4-2
TGTGCCAGCAGCCATTCTACCGGAGTAGCGGGAGGCGCAGATACGCAGTATTTT
CASSHSTGVAGGADTQYF
>NA|TRBJ1-2|NA|TRBV2
TGTGCCAGCAGTGAGAATCAGGGGCCTTCCTATGGCTACACCTTC
CASSENQGPSYGYTF
>NA|TRBJ2-5|NA|TRBV28
TGTGCCAGCAGCCGATTAAGCCTAGGGGCCCCAGGGACCCAGTACTTC
CASSRLSLGAPGTQYF
>NA|TRBJ2-7|NA|TRBV10-3
TGTGCCATCAGTCGAAGTGGGGCGGCAGAATACGAGCAGTACTTC
CAISRSGAAEYEQYF
>NA|TRBJ2-5|TRBD2|TRBV29-1
TGCAGCGTTGAGGCGGGAGGGCCAGAGACCCAGTACTTC
CSVEAGGPETQYF
>NA|TRBJ2-4|NA|TRBV5-4
TGTGCCACCTACCTGAGGGAGGTGGGCATTCAGTACTTC
CATYLREVGIQYF
>NA|TRBJ2-7|TRBD2|TRBV7-2
TGTGCCAGCAGCTTAGCAGCGGGGGGCTACTACGAGCAGTACTTC
CASSLAAGGYYEQYF
>NA|TRBJ2-1|TRBD2|TRBV6-5
TGTGCCAGCAGTTACTCGGCGGGGGGACCTACGAATGAGCAGTTCTTC
CASSYSAGGPTNEQFF
>NA|TRBJ2-5|NA|TRBV18
TGTGCCAGCTCACCGTACAGGGACGTTGGAGAGACCCAGTACTTC
CASSPYRDVGETQYF
>NA|TRBJ1-2|NA|TRBV19
TGTGCCAGTAGTCCTGTCCGGAGGGCCCGAAACTATGGCTACACCTTC
CASSPVRRARNYGYTF
>NA|TRBJ1-1|TRBD1|TRBV5-5
TGTGCCAGCAGCACCGCGGGGACAGGGAACACTGAAGCTTTCTTT
CASSTAGTGNTEAFF
>NA|TRBJ1-1|NA|TRBV5-1
TGCGCCAGCAGTCAGGGAGGGAACACTGAAGCTTTCTTT
CASSQGGNTEAFF
>once|TRBJ1-2|TRBD1|TRBV5-1
TGCGCCAGCAGCTTGTCAGGGGGTTCGGAAACTTATGGCTACACCTTC
CASSLSGGSETYGYTF
>NA|TRBJ1-5|NA|TRBV6-4
TGTGCCAGTAAAGCGGGTATGGTGGGCCCCGTTCATCAGCCCCAGCATTTT
CASKAGMVGPVHQPQHF
>NA|TRBJ2-2|NA|TRBV19
TGTGCCAGTAGTATACTAACTTCCACCGGGGAGCTGTTTTTT
CASSILTSTGELFF
>NA|TRBJ1-6|NA|TRBV19
TGTGCCACCAAGGGGGGGCTCGATTCACCCCTCCACTTT
CATKGGLDSPLHF
>NA|TRBJ2-2|NA|TRBV6-2/TRBV6-3
TGTGCCAGCAGTTACTCCCTAGCGAGGAACACCGGGGAGCTGTTTTTT
CASSYSLARNTGELFF
>NA|TRBJ2-7|TRBD2|TRBV28
TGTGCCAGCAGTTGGTTTTCGAGCGGGAGGGCCAAAATAGTGTACGAGCAGTACTTC
CASSWFSSGRAKIVYEQYF
>NA|TRBJ2-2|NA|TRBV5-1
TGCGCCAGCAGCCCACAGGGAATAACCGGGGAGCTGTTTTTT
CASSPQGITGELFF
>NA|TRBJ1-1|NA|TRBV3-1/TRBV3-2
TGTGCCAGCAGCGGAGGGGTCGTCAACACTGAAGCTTTCTTT
CASSGGVVNTEAFF